The clone carrying this TCR beta chain was counted between two and nine times. Its antigen is still unknown. Unique molecular identifiers were present on the cDNA, which also gained a universal primer site by template switching. MiXCR was run by TCRdb on the 5' RACE reads, yielding one entry per CDR3 protein. The table lists 200,000 to 250,000 distinct CDR3 sequences, 12% of them singletons. The CDR3 has 16 amino acids. With 6 bases clipped from V and 5 bases from J, the junction kept 10 bases outside the gene matches. The germline V gene has CDR1 MDHEN and CDR2 SYDVKM. The data belong to a study of identical twins. Study findings and constraints: Potential partial confounding of zero-insertion analyses by invariant MAIT and iNKT cells was noted. Insertions were fewer in abundant cord blood beta clonotypes, whereas memory repertoires showed none of this pattern. Cross-sectional statistics underpinned the conclusions; the same donors were not followed.

A further study also used this sample, focusing on yellow fever vaccine responses in identical twins.

The chain recombines TRBV28 with TRBJ2-2; 9 bases map to TRBD1. This TCR was recovered from a woman younger than 30 in good health. Sequenced material: memory (CD45RO+) T cells sorted from blood. DNA for the CDR3: TGTGCCAGCAGGGGGACAGGGTACGAGGGGACCGGGGAGCTGTTTTTT. Amino acids: CASRGTGYEGTGELFF.